One sample yielded the 24 T cell receptor beta chains listed below, sequenced in a study of blood T cell repertoires in COVID-19. Libraries were prepared by immunoSEQ multiplex PCR; TCRdb keeps only in-frame clonotypes and omits some of them. Altogether a few hundred thousand clones are present, 82% being singletons, with the ten largest covering approximately 5.2%. The sequencing sample was made of peripheral blood. These receptors all stem from a woman aged 70 to 79 with COVID-19, enrolled during active disease.

The chain links TRBV18 to TRBJ1-3, with 11 positions matching TRBD1. The V gene end was trimmed by 3 bases and the J gene end by 3 bases; junction bases not matched to a gene: 4. The CDR3 is 16 residues long. From germline, CDR1 is KGHSH and CDR2 LQKENI. The CDR3 loop reads CASSPDRGLVGNTIYF. The CDR3 nucleotides are TGTGCCAGCTCACCGGACAGGGGGCTGGTTGGAAACACCATATATTTT.

The V call is TRBV4-3, the J call TRBJ1-2; TRBD1 agrees at 9 bases. V gave up 5 bases and J gave up 5 bases; unmatched junction bases: 6. Germline V gene sequence: CDR1 LGHNA, CDR2 YSLEER. The CDR3 has 14 residues. CDR3 bases: TGCGCCAGCAGCAACTTCGGGACAGGGTATGGCTACACCTTC. Amino acids: CASSNFGTGYGYTF.

J is TRBJ2-5 and V is TRBV11-2, with D hard to call. The germline V gene encodes CDR1 SGHAT and CDR2 FQNNGV. Trimming stripped 3 bases from V and 2 bases from J, with 19 bases between. CDR3 length: 17 residues. The chain's CDR3 is CASSLNRRQAIQETQYF. The CDR3 bases are TGTGCCAGCAGCTTGAATCGACGGCAGGCAATTCAAGAGACCCAGTACTTC.

The chain uses TRBV6-5 and TRBJ2-1; the match to TRBD2 covers 8 bases. Trimming removed 5 bases from V and 7 bases from J; junction bases left unmatched: 10. The CDR3 covers 15 residues. CDR1 and CDR2 (germline): MNHEY, SVGAGI. CDR3 sequence: CASSSTGRGANEQFF. The CDR3 nucleotides are TGTGCCAGCAGTAGCACCGGGAGGGGCGCGAATGAGCAGTTCTTC.

This clone was detected only once. The chain couples TRBV5-1 to TRBJ1-5, with TRBD1 as a possible D gene (6 bases). The V gene's germline CDR1 is SGHRS and CDR2 YFSETQ. Trimming pared 0 bases from V and 2 bases from J, leaving 6 bases between. This CDR3 contains 14 residues. The CDR3 loop reads CASSLDRGNQPQHF. CDR3 DNA: TGCGCCAGCAGCTTGGACAGGGGCAATCAGCCCCAGCATTTT.

This clone has just a few counts. CDR3 amino acids: CASSFRTAVNTEAFF. The CDR3 DNA is TGTGCCAGCAGCTTCAGGACAGCCGTGAACACTGAAGCTTTCTTT. The chain carries TRBV5-6 and TRBJ1-1; the D gene is possibly TRBD1 (6 bases). The CDR3 length is 15 residues. V shed 2 bases and J shed 0 bases, with 11 bases lying between them. Germline V lookup: CDR1 SGHDT, CDR2 YYEEEE.

The count of this clone is one. The rearrangement joins TRBV2 to TRBJ2-7; perhaps TRBD2 as D (5 bases). Germline V gene lookup returns CDR1 SNHLY and CDR2 FYNNEI. V dropped 8 bases and J dropped 4 bases, with 12 bases sitting between them. CDR3 size: 12 residues. The CDR3 is CASRFGNYEQYF. DNA for the CDR3: TGTGCCAGCCGTTTCGGGAATTACGAGCAGTACTTC. The whole variable domain, remainder taken from reference TRBV2 and TRBJ2-7, is EPEVTQTPSHQVTQMGQEVILRCVPISNHLYFYWYRQILGQKVEFLVSFYNNEISEKSEIFDDQFSVERPDGSNFTLKIRSTKLEDSAMYFCASRFGNYEQYFGPGTRLTVT.

This chain links TRBV27 with TRBJ2-7; TRBD2 aligns across 8 bases. The CDR3 extends over 14 amino acids. V lost 6 bases, J lost 2 bases, and 6 bases stayed unmatched. Germline CDR1 MNHEY, CDR2 SMNVEV (reference sequence). The CDR3 spells CASSPSGRTYEQYF. CDR3 nucleotides: TGTGCCAGCAGCCCTAGCGGGCGAACCTACGAGCAGTACTTC.

This clone is a singleton in its sample. V is TRBV2 and J is TRBJ1-2; a weak D match, TRBD1 (6 bases). Germline V gene data show CDR1 as SNHLY and CDR2 as FYNNEI. V dropped 4 bases and J dropped 4 bases, with 10 bases sitting between them. The CDR3 has 13 amino acids. CDR3 bases: TGTGCCAGCAGTGTATCAGGGGTCTATGGCTACACCTTC. This codes for CASSVSGVYGYTF. The full variable domain, rest sourced from reference TRBV2 and TRBJ1-2, is EPEVTQTPSHQVTQMGQEVILRCVPISNHLYFYWYRQILGQKVEFLVSFYNNEISEKSEIFDDQFSVERPDGSNFTLKIRSTKLEDSAMYFCASSVSGVYGYTFGSGTRLTVV.

V and J are TRBV7-6 and TRBJ2-1; 9 bases match TRBD2. Germline CDR1 reads SGHVS; CDR2 reads FNYEAQ. This CDR3 has 20 amino acids. Trimming at V came to 1 base and at J to 6 bases, leaving 19 bases not matched to a gene. CDR3 DNA sequence: TGTGCCAGCAGCTTAGGTTTGGGTGCGGCGGGAGGGACTTTCGTCAATGAGCAGTTCTTC. This translates into CASSLGLGAAGGTFVNEQFF.

The chain links TRBV7-2 to TRBJ1-6; D is undetermined. Germline CDR1 is SGHTA and CDR2 is FQGNSA. The V end was cut by 7 bases, the J end by 9 bases, with 19 bases between. The CDR3 sequence is 15 residues long. The CDR3 sequence: CASMQVSSISSPLHF. The CDR3 nucleotides read TGTGCCAGCATGCAGGTTTCCTCCATCAGTTCACCCCTCCACTTT.

The rearrangement links TRBV6-1 to TRBJ2-7; D call uncertain. This CDR3 spans 11 amino acids. Germline CDR1 and CDR2: MNHNS and SASEGT. Deletions cut 6 bases from V and 3 bases from J, with 6 bases between. This chain's CDR3 is CASSQFYEQYF. The CDR3 DNA reads as TGTGCCAGCAGCCAATTCTACGAGCAGTACTTC.

This clone has a single count. The rearrangement uses TRBV7-9 and TRBJ1-6, with D unresolved. Trimming shortened V by 3 bases and J by 12 bases, and 9 bases separated the two germline ends. CDR1 is SEHNR and CDR2 is FQNEAQ in the germline V gene (reference sequence). The CDR3 is made up of 12 amino acids. CDR3 sequence (DNA): TGTGCCAGCAGCTTTGGGGAGGGACCCCTCCACTTT. Translating it yields CASSFGEGPLHF.

The chain carries TRBV18 and TRBJ2-4; D possibly corresponds to TRBD1 (6 bases). Trimming stripped 3 bases from V and 0 bases from J, with 15 bases between. The CDR3 covers 17 residues. Germline V gives CDR1 KGHSH, CDR2 LQKENI. CDR3: CASSPLSTGVAKNIQYF. The CDR3 DNA reads as TGTGCCAGCTCACCGCTTTCGACAGGAGTAGCCAAAAACATTCAGTACTTC.

The rearrangement links TRBV24-1 to TRBJ1-3, with 9 bases lining up with TRBD1. V shed 10 bases and J 3 bases; nucleotides not matched to a gene: 3. From germline, CDR1 is KGHDR and CDR2 SFDVKD. The CDR3 covers 13 residues. The CDR3 nucleotides read TGTGCCACTTCGGACAGGGGTGGAAACACCATATATTTT. Translating it yields CATSDRGGNTIYF.

This clone was observed a handful of times. V is TRBV19 and J is TRBJ2-6; D is perhaps TRBD2 (6 bases). This CDR3 is 17 amino acids long. The V end was cut by 4 bases, the J end by 2 bases, with 15 bases between. CDR1 is LNHDA and CDR2 is SQIVND in the germline V gene (reference sequence). The CDR3 DNA sequence: TGTGCCAGTAGTACAACGGGTGGGGGGACTGGGGCCAACGTCCTGACTTTC. Translating it yields CASSTTGGGTGANVLTF.

V usage is TRBV9 and J usage is TRBJ2-1; 10 bases align to TRBD2. This CDR3 is 16 amino acids long. V shed 2 bases, J shed 4 bases, and the junction held 6 bases outside the gene matches. Germline values: CDR1 SGDLS, CDR2 YYNGEE. CDR3 protein: CASSVASGSAYNEQFF. Written as DNA, the CDR3 is TGTGCCAGCAGCGTGGCTAGCGGGAGTGCTTACAATGAGCAGTTCTTC.

This clone was observed many times. The chain recombines TRBV7-2 with TRBJ2-2; 7 positions match TRBD1. The CDR3 totals 14 residues. The V segment lost 8 bases and the J segment 4 bases; nucleotides outside the gene matches: 7. Germline V gene sequence: CDR1 SGHTA, CDR2 FQGNSA. CDR3 protein: CASVLNRGTGELFF. The CDR3 DNA sequence: TGTGCCAGCGTACTCAACAGGGGCACCGGGGAGCTGTTTTTT.

This clone was counted a few times. The chain has TRBV5-4 and TRBJ2-7, with D maybe TRBD1 (6 bases). This CDR3 contains 13 residues. V lost 4 bases to trimming and J lost 6 bases, with 14 bases between them. Germline V gives CDR1 SGHNT, CDR2 YYREEE (reference sequence). CDR3 sequence reads: CASSKATGLEQYF. The CDR3 DNA follows: TGTGCCAGCAGCAAGGCCACAGGGCTCGAGCAGTACTTC. Filled out from reference TRBV5-4 and TRBJ2-7, the complete variable domain reads ETGVTQSPTHLIKTRGQQVTLRCSSQSGHNTVSWYQQALGQGPQFIFQYYREEENGRGNFPPRFSGLQFPNYSSELNVNALELDDSALYLCASSKATGLEQYFGPGTRLTVT.

This CDR3 reads CASSSQTGDQPQHF. The CDR3 region has the DNA TGCGCCAGCAGCTCGCAGACAGGGGACCAGCCCCAGCATTTT. V usage is TRBV5-1 and J usage is TRBJ1-5, with 8 bases identical to TRBD1. Per the germline V gene, CDR1 is SGHRS and CDR2 is YFSETQ. The trim removed 3 bases at V and 7 bases at J, leaving 6 bases unmatched. The CDR3 extends over 14 amino acids. The whole variable domain, remainder taken from reference TRBV5-1 and TRBJ1-5, is KAGVTQTPRYLIKTRGQQVTLSCSPISGHRSVSWYQQTPGQGLQFLFEYFSETQRNKGNFPGRFSGRQFSNSRSEMNVSTLELGDSALYLCASSSQTGDQPQHFGDGTRLSIL.

The chain carries TRBV18 and TRBJ2-2, with D possibly matching TRBD2 (6 bases). This CDR3 contains 16 residues. The germline gives CDR1 KGHSH, CDR2 LQKENI. The V and J ends lost 2 bases and 3 bases respectively, with 13 bases between them. This CDR3 is CASSPYAGHDTGELFF. The CDR3 region has the DNA TGTGCCAGCTCACCATATGCGGGGCACGACACCGGGGAGCTGTTTTTT.

This chain joins TRBV7-3 and TRBJ1-6, with D possibly being TRBD1 (5 bases). Germline-derived CDR1 and CDR2 are SGHTA and FQGTGA. With 3 bases removed from V and 7 bases from J, the gap between germline ends came to 25 bases. The CDR3 contains 19 residues. The CDR3: CASSLGSPSGGGGNSPLHF. As DNA, the CDR3 is TGTGCCAGCAGCTTGGGAAGTCCATCGGGGGGAGGAGGGAATTCACCCCTCCACTTT.

This clone was picked up one time. V gene TRBV4-2 combines with J gene TRBJ2-2, with 10 bases fitting TRBD2. Germline CDR1 reads LGHNA; CDR2 reads YNFKEQ. This CDR3 region has 16 residues. J was trimmed by 1 base and V by 5 bases; bases with no gene match: 4. The CDR3 DNA reads TGTGCCAGCAGCTACGCTAGCGGGAGGAACACCGGGGAGCTGTTTTTT. Protein: CASSYASGRNTGELFF.

In this sample, this clone turned up a few times. V gene TRBV4-3 combines with J gene TRBJ1-2, with D possibly being TRBD1 (6 bases). Trimming shortened V by 0 bases and J by 0 bases, and 17 bases separated the two germline ends. This CDR3 is 18 amino acids long. Germline CDR1 reads LGHNA; CDR2 reads YSLEER. The CDR3 loop is CASSQELPDRKANYGYTF. The DNA of the CDR3 is TGCGCCAGCAGCCAAGAACTTCCGGACAGAAAAGCTAACTATGGCTACACCTTC.